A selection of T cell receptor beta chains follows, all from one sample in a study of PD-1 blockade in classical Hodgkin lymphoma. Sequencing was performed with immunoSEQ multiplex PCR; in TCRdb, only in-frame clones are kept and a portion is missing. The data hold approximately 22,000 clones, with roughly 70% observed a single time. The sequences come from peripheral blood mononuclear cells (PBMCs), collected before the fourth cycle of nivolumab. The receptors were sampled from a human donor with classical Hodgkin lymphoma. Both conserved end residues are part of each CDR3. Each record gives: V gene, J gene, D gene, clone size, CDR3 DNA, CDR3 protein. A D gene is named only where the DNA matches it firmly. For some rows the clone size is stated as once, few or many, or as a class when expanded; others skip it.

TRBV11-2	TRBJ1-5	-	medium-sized	TGTGCCAGCAGCTTAGGAGGGGGGAGCAATCAGCCCCAGCATTTT	CASSLGGGSNQPQHF
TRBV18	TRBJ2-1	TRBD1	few	TGTGCCACCGGGGTGTTAGGGGGCGATGAGCAGTTCTTC	CATGVLGGDEQFF
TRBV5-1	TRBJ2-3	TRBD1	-	TGCGCCAGCAGCTTTAGGGGGCTCGGGGATACGCAGTATTTT	CASSFRGLGDTQYF
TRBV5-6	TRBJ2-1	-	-	TGTGCCAGCAGCTTGGGAACTGTGCAGTTCTTC	CASSLGTVQFF
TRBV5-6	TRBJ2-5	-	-	TGTGCCAGCAGTTCTCAAGAGACCCAGTACTTC	CASSSQETQYF
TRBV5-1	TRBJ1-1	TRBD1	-	TGCGCCAGCAGCGTGGAGGGACAGGGGCAGAACACTGAAGCTTTCTTT	CASSVEGQGQNTEAFF
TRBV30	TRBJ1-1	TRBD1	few	TGTGCCTGGACGGGACAGCTGAACACTGAAGCTTTCTTT	CAWTGQLNTEAFF
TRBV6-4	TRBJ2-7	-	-	TGTGCCAGCAGTGACTCGGGGAGAAGGGTATCCCCCTACTACGAGCAGTACTTC	CASSDSGRRVSPYYEQYF
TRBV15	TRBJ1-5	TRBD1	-	TGTGCCACCAGCAGGGACAGGGGGTTTCAGCCCCAGCATTTT	CATSRDRGFQPQHF
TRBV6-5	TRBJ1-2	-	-	TGTGCCAGCAGCACTCAGGGCACTCGTGGCTACACCTTC	CASSTQGTRGYTF
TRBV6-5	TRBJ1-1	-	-	TGTGCCAGCAGTTACTGGCAGTATACTGAAGCTTTCTTT	CASSYWQYTEAFF
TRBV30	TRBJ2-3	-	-	TGTGCCTGGAGTTCGGGATCAGATACGCAGTATTTT	CAWSSGSDTQYF
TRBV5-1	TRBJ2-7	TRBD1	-	TGCGCCAGCAGCCAAGACAGGGGGGTGGACGAGCAGTACTTC	CASSQDRGVDEQYF
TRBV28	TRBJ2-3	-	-	TGTGCCAGCAGCGGGAGAGGGCGACGCACAGATACGCAGTATTTT	CASSGRGRRTDTQYF
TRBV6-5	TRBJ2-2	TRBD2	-	TGTGCCAGCAGAACTAGCGGGGGGGCAACCGGGGAGCTGTTTTTT	CASRTSGGATGELFF
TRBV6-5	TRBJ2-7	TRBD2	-	TGTGCCAGCAGTCCTAGCGGGAGGGTAACCTACGAGCAGTACTTC	CASSPSGRVTYEQYF
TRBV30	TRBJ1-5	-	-	TGTGCCTGGAGTGCCACAGGGAGCAATCAGCCCCAGCATTTT	CAWSATGSNQPQHF
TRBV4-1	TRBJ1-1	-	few	TGCGCCAGCAGCCAAGATCAGGGCGAGAACACTGAAGCTTTCTTT	CASSQDQGENTEAFF
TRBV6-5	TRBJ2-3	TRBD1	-	TGTGCCAGCAGTCAGGACAGGCGGGCAGATACGCAGTATTTT	CASSQDRRADTQYF
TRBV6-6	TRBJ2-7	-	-	TGTGCCACCCACTTGCCTGGGTACGAGCAGTACTTC	CATHLPGYEQYF
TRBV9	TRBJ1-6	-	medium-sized	TGTGCCAGCAGCGATCCGACAGGAGTATATAATTCACCCCTCCACTTT	CASSDPTGVYNSPLHF
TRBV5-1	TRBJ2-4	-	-	TGCGCCAGCAGCTTGGGGCAGGAAGACATTCAGTACTTC	CASSLGQEDIQYF
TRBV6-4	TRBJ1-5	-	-	TGTGCCAGCAGTGAAGGGGGTCCTAGCAATCAGCCCCAGCATTTT	CASSEGGPSNQPQHF
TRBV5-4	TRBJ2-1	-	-	TGTGCCAGCAGCGCACTTAGACTAGAGGGGTACAATGAGCAGTTCTTC	CASSALRLEGYNEQFF
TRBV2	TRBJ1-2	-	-	TGTGCCAGCAGCAACGCGGTTACAGGGCGGTATGGCTACACCTTC	CASSNAVTGRYGYTF
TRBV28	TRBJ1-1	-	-	TGTGCCAGCAGTTCCGTTGCCATGAACACTGAAGCTTTCTTT	CASSSVAMNTEAFF
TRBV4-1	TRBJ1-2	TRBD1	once	TGCGCCAGCAGCCAAGGGACAGGGAATGGCTACACCTTC	CASSQGTGNGYTF
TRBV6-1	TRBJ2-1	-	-	TGTGCCAGCAGTGAAAATTGGCAGGGTTCAGGTGAGCAGTTCTTC	CASSENWQGSGEQFF
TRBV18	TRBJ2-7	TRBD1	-	TGTGCCAGCTCACCTCGGTTGGGACAGGGCCTCGAGCAGTACTTC	CASSPRLGQGLEQYF
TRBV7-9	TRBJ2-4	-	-	TGTGCCAGCAGCCATAACAGGGCGGCGGCCAAAAACATTCAGTACTTC	CASSHNRAAAKNIQYF
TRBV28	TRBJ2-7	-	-	TGTGCCAGCAGTCTGGGGGCCCTTAGCTCCTACGAGCAGTACTTC	CASSLGALSSYEQYF
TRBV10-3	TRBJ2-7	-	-	TGTGCCATCAGTGAGTCGAAATACGAGCAGTACTTC	CAISESKYEQYF
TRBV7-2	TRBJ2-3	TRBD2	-	TGTGCCAGCTCTAGCGGGGGGGCCGGAGATACGCAGTATTTT	CASSSGGAGDTQYF
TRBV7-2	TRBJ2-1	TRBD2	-	TGTGCCAGCAGCCCGGGGACTAGCGGAAGCAATGAGCAGTTCTTC	CASSPGTSGSNEQFF
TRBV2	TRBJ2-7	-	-	TGTGCCAGCAGAGGGGATACCTACGAGCAGTACTTC	CASRGDTYEQYF
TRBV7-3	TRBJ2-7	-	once	TGTGCCAGCAGCTTAAGACCGGGGGATGAGCAGTACTTC	CASSLRPGDEQYF
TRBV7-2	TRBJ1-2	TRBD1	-	TGTGCCAGCAGTTGGGACAGGGGTAACTATGGCTACACCTTC	CASSWDRGNYGYTF
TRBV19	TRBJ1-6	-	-	TGTGCCAGTGGAAGTCAGGGTAATTCACCCCTCCACTTT	CASGSQGNSPLHF
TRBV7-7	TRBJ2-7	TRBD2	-	TGTGCCAGCAGCGTAGATAGCGGGAGATGGAACGAGCAGTACTTC	CASSVDSGRWNEQYF
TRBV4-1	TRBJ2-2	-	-	TGCGCCAGCAGCAATCAGCTGACTCCTACTATCACCGGGGAGCTGTTTTTT	CASSNQLTPTITGELFF
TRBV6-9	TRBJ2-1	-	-	TGTGCCAGCATTTCGGGGCCTGAGCAGTTCTTC	CASISGPEQFF
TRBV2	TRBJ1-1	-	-	TGTGCCAGCAGTGGGGCAGGCGCGAACACTGAAGCTTTCTTT	CASSGAGANTEAFF
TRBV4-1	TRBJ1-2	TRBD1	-	TGCGCCAGCAGACCGGGACCGGGACAGGGCGCTTATAACTATGGCTACACCTTC	CASRPGPGQGAYNYGYTF